This T cell receptor beta chain was identified in a study of T-cell memory formation after mild COVID-19. Per germline, CDR1 KGHSH and CDR2 LQKENI. V was trimmed by 6 bases and J by 6 bases, leaving 10 bases between them. This CDR3 comprises 12 residues. Each CDR3 protein gets one entry after TCRdb re-called the 5' RACE reads with MiXCR. The sample shows under 650,000 distinct CDR3 sequences, about a sixth of them seen only once. Input material: PBMCs or a T cell subset sorted from them (not recorded which). This chain links TRBV18 with TRBJ2-3, with D unresolved. The clonotype was recovered from an adult woman who had mild COVID-19 (a few samples of this study predate the infection). Cell type and time point are not known. As DNA, the CDR3 is TGTGCCAGCTCCCGGTCCGAGGATACGCAGTATTTT. Its protein product is CASSRSEDTQYF.